This TCR beta chain was identified in a study of T-cell reconstitution after alpha-beta-depleted transplantation in children. Unique molecular identifiers were incorporated into the prepared TCRbeta library. In TCRdb, the PCR reads were re-called with MiXCR into one record per CDR3 protein. The repertoire consists of hundreds of thousands of distinct CDR3 sequences, with about 15% occurring once and the leading ten covering roughly 5%. Losses at the gene ends were 2 bases for V and 3 bases for J; bases not matched to a gene: 5. The V gene's germline CDR1 is SGHAT and CDR2 FQNNGV. This CDR3 has 15 residues.

Sequences were derived from PBMCs, mostly from graft donor cells, sampled 360 days after TCRalphabeta/CD19-depleted stem cell transplant. J is TRBJ2-7 and V is TRBV11-2; 9 bases are a match to TRBD2. The receptor comes from a male patient aged 10 to 17 who had a stem cell transplant for acute lymphoblastic leukemia, so the T cells may come from the graft donor. CDR3 amino acids: CASSLPLAGIYEQYF. In nucleotides, the CDR3 is TGTGCCAGCAGCTTACCCCTAGCGGGGATCTACGAGCAGTACTTC.